A single sample gave rise to the 16 T cell receptor beta chains below, sequenced in a study of shared clonotypes between healthy human individuals. Sequencing used immunoSEQ multiplex PCR; TCRdb keeps in-frame clones, though not all of them. The table records under 2.5 million clones, 85% to 95% of them present only once. Sequenced material: naive CD4+ T cells from PBMCs. Subset: CD45RA+ positively selected. These receptors were obtained from a man aged 18-30 years in good health. Some clones in this sample may be carry-over from other donors' samples.

J is TRBJ2-5 and V is TRBV6-1; 7 nucleotides match TRBD2. After removal of 3 bases from V and 11 bases from J, the junction contained 12 bases not matched to a gene. The CDR3 is made up of 14 amino acids. Germline V gene lookup returns CDR1 MNHNS and CDR2 SASEGT. In DNA, the CDR3 is TGTGCCAGCAGTGAGATAGCGGGCTCGTACATACAGTACTTC. Its translation is CASSEIAGSYIQYF.

The chain carries TRBV6-5 and TRBJ2-1, with TRBD1 as a possible D gene (5 bases). V was pared by 6 bases and J by 0 bases, with 12 bases between. The CDR3 is made up of 15 amino acids. Germline-derived CDR1 and CDR2 are MNHEY and SVGAGI. CDR3 sequence: CASSLRQSSYNEQFF. As DNA, the CDR3 is TGTGCCAGCAGCCTTCGACAGAGCTCCTACAATGAGCAGTTCTTC.

J is TRBJ1-4 and V is TRBV5-1; D uncertain. Germline V gives CDR1 SGHRS, CDR2 YFSETQ. The CDR3 loop spans 17 amino acids. Trimming took 4 bases from V and 0 from J, leaving 16 bases between them. The CDR3 here is CASSLGPDGATNEKLFF. As DNA, the CDR3 is TGCGCCAGCAGCCTCGGACCCGACGGTGCAACTAATGAAAAACTGTTTTTT.

The chain combines TRBV19 with TRBJ1-1; TRBD1 aligns across 7 bases. This CDR3 region has 15 residues. Germline V gene sequence: CDR1 LNHDA, CDR2 SQIVND (reference sequence). Trimming cost V 3 bases and J 0 bases; bases outside gene matches: 4. CDR3 DNA sequence: TGTGCCAGTAGTATGCCCGACAGGGTGAACACTGAAGCTTTCTTT. Its translation: CASSMPDRVNTEAFF.

The chain employs TRBV19 and TRBJ2-5, with 7 bases that match TRBD1. Germline V CDR1 and CDR2: LNHDA, SQIVND (reference sequence). Unmatched junction bases numbered 5, after V lost 4 bases and J lost 9 bases. There are 12 residues in the CDR3. The chain's CDR3 is CASSTGGRPQYF. For the CDR3, the DNA is TGTGCCAGTAGTACAGGGGGAAGGCCCCAGTACTTC.

Worth noting for this clone: Other DNA sequences in the same sample also yield this CDR3. This chain joins TRBV9 and TRBJ2-3, with 7 bases identical to TRBD2. Germline CDR1 SGDLS, CDR2 YYNGEE. CDR3 size: 15 residues. V lost 0 bases and J lost 1; bases outside the gene matches: 2. The CDR3 here is CASSVVAGGTDTQYF. The CDR3 nucleotides are TGTGCCAGCAGCGTAGTCGCGGGAGGCACAGATACGCAGTATTTT.

The chain combines TRBV4-1 with TRBJ2-3; unclear D gene. The CDR3 is 13 amino acids. Per germline, CDR1 MGHRA and CDR2 YSYEKL. Between the trimmed V and J ends, which lost 0 bases and 10 bases, there was a span of 11 bases. The chain's CDR3 is CASSQDLANAQYF. CDR3 bases: TGCGCCAGCAGCCAAGATTTGGCTAATGCGCAGTATTTT.

The genes are TRBV5-1 and TRBJ2-4; D is possibly TRBD1 or TRBD2 (5 bases each). Trimming left V 3 bases short and J 7 bases short, with 20 bases between. Germline CDR1 and CDR2: SGHRS and YFSETQ. The CDR3 sequence is 16 residues long. CDR3 DNA sequence: TGCGCCAGCAGCTGGTCCGGGGCGGGCCAGATGAACATTCAGTACTTC. Its translation: CASSWSGAGQMNIQYF.

The chain recombines TRBV27 with TRBJ1-2; tentatively, D is TRBD1 (6 bases). This CDR3 contains 14 residues. Trimming stripped 5 bases from V and 4 bases from J, with 14 bases between. Germline V CDR1 and CDR2: MNHEY, SMNVEV (reference sequence). The DNA of the CDR3 is TGTGCCAGCAGTCCCCGACAGGCGCGCTATGGCTACACCTTC. Amino acid sequence: CASSPRQARYGYTF.

This clone appeared a few times. The chain is built from TRBV10-3 and TRBJ2-1; D gene uncertain. The V end lost 7 bases, the J end lost 5 bases, and 12 bases lay between the germline ends. This CDR3 region has 13 residues. From germline, CDR1 is ENHRY and CDR2 SYGVKD. CDR3 in amino acids: CAIMSSQDNEQFF. Here the CDR3 DNA reads TGTGCCATCATGTCCTCGCAGGACAATGAGCAGTTCTTC.

The chain uses TRBV6-1 and TRBJ1-2, with unresolved D. The germline V gene encodes CDR1 MNHNS and CDR2 SASEGT. V lost 1 base, J lost 4 bases, and 16 bases lay in between. The CDR3 contains 16 residues. CDR3 nucleotides: TGTGCCAGCAGTGAAGTAAGGAGGGTGACTAGCTATGGCTACACCTTC. Translation: CASSEVRRVTSYGYTF.

For this clone: The sample has other DNA sequences that encode this CDR3 too. V usage is TRBV18 and J usage is TRBJ2-3; D might be TRBD1 (5 bases). V gave up 3 bases and J gave up 3 bases, with 10 bases separating them. Germline V lookup: CDR1 KGHSH, CDR2 LQKENI. CDR3 length: 14 amino acids. The CDR3 nucleotides are TGTGCCAGCTCACCCACCCAGGGAACAGATACGCAGTATTTT. This translates into CASSPTQGTDTQYF.

This chain connects TRBV11-2 to TRBJ1-4, with TRBD1 identical over 9 bases. V was clipped by 5 bases and J by 4 bases; unmatched bases: 14. CDR1 is SGHAT, CDR2 FQNNGV, per germline. The CDR3 spans 18 residues. The CDR3 DNA follows: TGTGCCAGCAGCCTACGTCCCGGGACAGGGTTGGATAATGAAAAACTGTTTTTT. Amino acid sequence: CASSLRPGTGLDNEKLFF. The complete variable domain, with remaining parts taken from reference TRBV11-2 and TRBJ1-4, reads EAGVAQSPRYKIIEKRQSVAFWCNPISGHATLYWYQQILGQGPKLLIQFQNNGVVDDSQLPKDRFSAERLKGVDSTLKIQPAKLEDSAVYLCASSLRPGTGLDNEKLFFGSGTQLSVL.

As regards this clone: Additional DNA sequences in this sample encode the identical CDR3. The rearrangement uses TRBV7-3 and TRBJ2-1; TRBD2 aligns across 12 bases. Germline CDR1 SGHTA, CDR2 FQGTGA. CDR3 length: 15 amino acids. V dropped 5 bases and J dropped 6; count of bases not matched to a gene: 5. In DNA form, the CDR3 reads TGTGCCAGCAGCCCTCGACTAGCGGGAGCCAATGAGCAGTTCTTC. Protein: CASSPRLAGANEQFF.

The V call is TRBV5-1, the J call TRBJ2-5, with TRBD1 matching 11 bases. The CDR3 has 15 amino acids. V lost 4 bases and J lost 5; bases outside the gene matches: 7. Germline V gene lookup returns CDR1 SGHRS and CDR2 YFSETQ. CDR3 amino acids: CASSAGDRGSETQYF. The CDR3 DNA reads TGCGCCAGCAGCGCTGGGGACAGGGGGAGTGAGACCCAGTACTTC.

This rearrangement joins TRBV19 to TRBJ2-5; TRBD2 aligns across 9 bases. This CDR3 has 17 amino acids. Per germline, CDR1 LNHDA and CDR2 SQIVND (reference sequence). Trimming at V came to 5 bases and at J to 4 bases, leaving 14 bases not matched to a gene. The CDR3 DNA sequence: TGTGCCAGTAGTCCAAGCCCAGCGGGAGGTGAAGGAGAGACCCAGTACTTC. Translating it yields CASSPSPAGGEGETQYF.